These T cell receptor beta chains were read from a single sample in a study of cytomegalovirus exposure and HLA in healthy donors. Profiled with immunoSEQ multiplex PCR; TCRdb holds only in-frame clones, not every one. The table lists under 200,000 clones, roughly four fifths of them singletons. Sequenced: PBMCs. The receptor source for this set is a man in his forties in good health and CMV-seronegative. Both conserved end residues are part of each CDR3. Clone sizes are given selectively: once, few, many, or a class where the clone is expanded.

clone size	J gene	V gene	CDR3 protein
-	TRBJ2-4	TRBV29-1	CSVRGKGIAKNIQYF
few	TRBJ1-4	TRBV7-9	CASEHWAATNEKLFF
-	TRBJ2-3	TRBV7-9	CASSFQGGSDTQYF
-	TRBJ2-5	TRBV4-1	CASSQPGGLGETQYF
-	TRBJ1-5	TRBV4-1	CASSQDHASDFTQPQHF
-	TRBJ2-3	TRBV7-3	CASSYNTATQYF
-	TRBJ1-1	TRBV21-1	CASSKWSRQGGLEAFF
-	TRBJ1-6	TRBV25-1	CASSGAANSPLHF
-	TRBJ2-5	TRBV6-5	CASSYLDRQETQYF
-	TRBJ1-6	TRBV30	CAWTRGTNSPLHF
-	TRBJ2-7	TRBV10-3	CAISGTGAYEQYF
-	TRBJ2-3	TRBV7-2	CASSLEGTSVQDTQYF
-	TRBJ1-1	TRBV28	CASTLTGNTEAFF
-	TRBJ2-7	TRBV30	CAWSVRGIGSYEQYF
-	TRBJ1-5	TRBV6-4	CASSEGVNQPQHF
-	TRBJ2-5	TRBV20-1	CSGNSQETQYF
-	TRBJ1-1	TRBV5-4	CASTRGAGTDTEAFF
-	TRBJ2-2	TRBV19	CASKGGGRSGGELFF
-	TRBJ2-5	TRBV7-2	CASSLVLRGETQYF
-	TRBJ2-3	TRBV5-1	CASSLGTGYTDTQYF
-	TRBJ2-7	TRBV7-8	CASSPSGGPSSYEQYF
few	TRBJ1-1	TRBV25-1	CASRMTENTEAFF
-	TRBJ1-2	TRBV16	CASSADRANYGYTF
-	TRBJ1-3	TRBV27	CASSFLGGSGNTIYF
few	TRBJ2-1	TRBV6-1	CASSELAGENEQFF
few	TRBJ2-4	TRBV11-2	CASSLGGGFFSQNIQYF
-	TRBJ2-7	TRBV15	CATSRSTGTVLWQYF
-	-	TRBV5-1	CASSADADRDEQYF
-	TRBJ2-5	TRBV19	CASRPNRDRVSETQYF
-	TRBJ1-1	TRBV7-9	CASSPRQGGHTEAFF
-	TRBJ2-5	TRBV5-1	CASSLGTGSKETQYF
-	TRBJ1-4	TRBV7-3	CASSLQGAPNEKLFF
few	TRBJ2-5	TRBV4-1	CASSQEYGADRVFSETQYF
few	TRBJ1-2	TRBV1	CTSSQTPTNHYGYTF
-	TRBJ2-7	TRBV28	CASRSAGTGSHEQYF
-	TRBJ2-5	TRBV7-8	CASSLGGYQGTQYF
-	TRBJ2-7	TRBV11-3	CASSSNLSSVCYEQYF
-	TRBJ2-1	TRBV27	CASSLSLLIRDRRDNEQFF
-	TRBJ1-6	TRBV9	CASSVEGLLNSPLHF
-	TRBJ1-6	TRBV7-8	CASSLGTENSPLHF
few	TRBJ2-7	TRBV7-2	CASSLVLDTEQYF
-	TRBJ2-7	TRBV7-9	CASSFAGEVEQYF
-	TRBJ1-6	TRBV7-6	CASSPSTGVSNSPLHF
-	TRBJ1-1	TRBV29-1	CSVGGHPAFF
few	TRBJ1-1	TRBV10-1	CASSEEGGEAFF
-	TRBJ1-5	TRBV19	CASSIPGQIQPQHF
-	TRBJ2-1	TRBV7-9	CASSQDSPLREQFF
once	TRBJ1-2	TRBV27	CASSRLGQGARGYTF